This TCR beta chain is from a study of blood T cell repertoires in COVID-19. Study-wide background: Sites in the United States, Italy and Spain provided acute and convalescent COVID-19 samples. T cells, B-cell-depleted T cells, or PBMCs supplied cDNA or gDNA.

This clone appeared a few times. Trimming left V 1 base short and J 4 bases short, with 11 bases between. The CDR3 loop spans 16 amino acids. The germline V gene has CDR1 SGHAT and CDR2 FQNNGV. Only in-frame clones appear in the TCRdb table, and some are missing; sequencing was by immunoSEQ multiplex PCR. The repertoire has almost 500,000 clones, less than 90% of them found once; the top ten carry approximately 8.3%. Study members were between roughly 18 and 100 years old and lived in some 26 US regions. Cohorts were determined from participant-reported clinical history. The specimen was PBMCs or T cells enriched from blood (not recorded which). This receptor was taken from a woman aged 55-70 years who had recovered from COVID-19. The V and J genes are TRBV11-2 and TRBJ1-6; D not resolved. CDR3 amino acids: CASSLGWARYNSPLHF. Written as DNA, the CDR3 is TGTGCCAGCAGCTTAGGGTGGGCCCGGTATAATTCACCCCTCCACTTT.